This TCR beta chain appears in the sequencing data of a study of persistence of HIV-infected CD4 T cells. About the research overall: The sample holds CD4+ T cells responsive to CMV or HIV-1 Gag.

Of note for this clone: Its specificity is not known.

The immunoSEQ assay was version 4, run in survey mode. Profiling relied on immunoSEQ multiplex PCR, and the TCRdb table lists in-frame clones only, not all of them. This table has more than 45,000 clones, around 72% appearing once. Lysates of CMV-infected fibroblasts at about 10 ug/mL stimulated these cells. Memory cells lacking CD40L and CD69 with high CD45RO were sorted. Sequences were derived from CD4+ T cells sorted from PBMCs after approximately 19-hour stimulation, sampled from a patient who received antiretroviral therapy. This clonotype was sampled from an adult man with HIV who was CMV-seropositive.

This chain's CDR3 is CASSRGQARV. The CDR3 coding sequence is TGTGCCAGCAGCCGGGGACAGGCAAGAGTC. The chain joins TRBV11-2 to TRBJ2-7; 8 nucleotides match TRBD1. The CDR3 totals 10 residues. Germline V gene sequence: CDR1 SGHAT, CDR2 FQNNGV.